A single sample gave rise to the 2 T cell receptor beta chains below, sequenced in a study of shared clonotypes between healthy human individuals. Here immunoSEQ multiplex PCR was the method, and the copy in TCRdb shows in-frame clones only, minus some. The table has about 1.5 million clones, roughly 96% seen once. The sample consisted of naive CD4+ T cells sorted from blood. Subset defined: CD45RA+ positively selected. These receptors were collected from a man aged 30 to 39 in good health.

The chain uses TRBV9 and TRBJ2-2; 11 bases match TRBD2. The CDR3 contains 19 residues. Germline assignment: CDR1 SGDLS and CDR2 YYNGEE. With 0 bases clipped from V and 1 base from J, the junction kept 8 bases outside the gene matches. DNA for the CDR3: TGTGCCAGCAGCGTAGGGTTAGCGGGAGGGCTTTTGAACACCGGGGAGCTGTTTTTT. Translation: CASSVGLAGGLLNTGELFF.

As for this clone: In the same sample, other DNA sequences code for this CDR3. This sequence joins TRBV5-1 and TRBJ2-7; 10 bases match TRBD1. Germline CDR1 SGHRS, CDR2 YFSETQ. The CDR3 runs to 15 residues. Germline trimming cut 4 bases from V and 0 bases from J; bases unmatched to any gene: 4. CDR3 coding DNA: TGCGCCAGCAGCCCGGGACAGGGGATCTCCTACGAGCAGTACTTC. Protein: CASSPGQGISYEQYF. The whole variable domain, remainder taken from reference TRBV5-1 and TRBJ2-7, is KAGVTQTPRYLIKTRGQQVTLSCSPISGHRSVSWYQQTPGQGLQFLFEYFSETQRNKGNFPGRFSGRQFSNSRSEMNVSTLELGDSALYLCASSPGQGISYEQYFGPGTRLTVT.